This T cell receptor (beta chain) was sequenced in a study of beta chain features in type 1 diabetes. Expressed TCRB transcripts were sequenced because the entire RNA isolate underwent reverse transcription. Produced via immunoSEQ multiplex PCR; TCRdb's table is partial and in-frame only. The sample lists around 300,000 clones; 14% to 15% were seen once. Between the trimmed V and J ends, which lost 0 bases and 4 bases, there was a span of 9 bases. CDR1 is SGHRS and CDR2 is YFSETQ in the germline V gene. The CDR3 contains 14 residues. Whole-study results and caveats: For Type 1 diabetes patients, all four CD4+ subsets carried TCRB CDR3s that were moderately but significantly shorter. Cells carrying high TCR expression could end up over-represented when cDNA is sequenced.

This clone was counted only a few times. Its antigen is not identified. The clonotype was recovered from a man younger than 35 with type 1 diabetes. The chain carries TRBV5-1 and TRBJ2-3; no clear D gene. The sequenced material came from naive CD4+ T cells from blood. CDR3 protein: CASSLGRDSDTQYF. For the CDR3, the DNA is TGCGCCAGCAGCTTGGGGCGAGACTCAGATACGCAGTATTTT.